One sample yielded the 5 T cell receptor beta chains listed below, sequenced in a study of OX40 agonist ivuxolimab in advanced cancers. The library was obtained by the immunoSEQ multiplex PCR assay. What TCRdb holds here is the immuneACCESS table cut down to in-frame rearrangements. Part of the clones is not present; checked against another copy, under half of the missing clones reflect an unresolved V gene, and the others are unexplained. Within this sample are 150,000 to 180,000 clones, with around 94% of them counted one time only. The ten largest clonotypes hold 0.31% of the sample. Here the sequenced sample was CD4+ or CD8+ T cells sorted from blood, taken in a trial of the OX40 agonist ivuxolimab. These receptors were obtained from an adult with an advanced solid tumor such as melanoma, head and neck, liver or kidney cancer.

The J gene is TRBJ2-1, the V gene TRBV7-3, with 9 bases that match TRBD1. Per germline, CDR1 SGHTA and CDR2 FQGTGA. The CDR3 has 14 amino acids. Germline trimming cut 5 bases from V and 10 bases from J; bases unmatched to any gene: 9. The CDR3, as DNA: TGTGCCAGCAGCCAGGACAGGGGAGTTGAGGAGCAGTTCTTC. Protein: CASSQDRGVEEQFF.

The CDR3 DNA reads TGCGCCAGCAGCTCCCGGACAGGGTTTAGCACTGAAGCTTTCTTT. This encodes CASSSRTGFSTEAFF. The genes are TRBV5-1 and TRBJ1-1, with 8 bases fitting TRBD1. Losses at the gene ends were 3 bases for V and 4 bases for J; bases not matched to a gene: 8. The CDR3 has 15 amino acids. The V gene's germline CDR1 is SGHRS and CDR2 YFSETQ.

V usage is TRBV10-3 and J usage is TRBJ2-7; no clear D. V was cut by 3 bases and J by 3 bases, with 6 bases left in between. Germline V lookup: CDR1 ENHRY, CDR2 SYGVKD. This CDR3 has 12 residues. CDR3 bases: TGTGCCATCAGTGATGGGCTCTACGAGCAGTACTTC. This translates into CAISDGLYEQYF.

The chain links TRBV6-6 to TRBJ2-5; no definite D call. From germline, CDR1 is MNHNY and CDR2 SVGAGI (reference sequence). This CDR3 contains 12 residues. Deletions cut 1 base from V and 6 bases from J, with 6 bases between. Here the CDR3 reads CASSYWAQTQYF. The CDR3 region has the DNA TGTGCCAGCAGTTACTGGGCCCAGACCCAGTACTTC.

This clone appeared once. The V and J genes are TRBV4-3 and TRBJ1-5; the D is unclear. The V gene lost 0 bases and the J gene lost 10 bases, with 16 bases spanning the gap. The CDR3 sequence is 15 residues long. The germline CDR1 and CDR2 sequences are LGHNA and YSLEER. CDR3 loop: CASSQDHGMFVPQHF. As DNA, the CDR3 is TGCGCCAGCAGCCAAGATCACGGGATGTTTGTTCCCCAGCATTTT.